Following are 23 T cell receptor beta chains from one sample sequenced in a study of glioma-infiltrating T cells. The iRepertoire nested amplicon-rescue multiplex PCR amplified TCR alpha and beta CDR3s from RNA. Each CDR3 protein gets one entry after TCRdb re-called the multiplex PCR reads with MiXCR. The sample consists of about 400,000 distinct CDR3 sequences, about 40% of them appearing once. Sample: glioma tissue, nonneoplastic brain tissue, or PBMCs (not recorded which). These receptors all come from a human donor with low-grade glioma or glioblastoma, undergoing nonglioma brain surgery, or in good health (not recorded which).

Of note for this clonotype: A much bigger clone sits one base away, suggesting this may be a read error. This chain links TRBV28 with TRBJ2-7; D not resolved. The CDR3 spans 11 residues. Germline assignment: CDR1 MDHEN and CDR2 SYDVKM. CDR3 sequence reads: CASSYNYEHYF. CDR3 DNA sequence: TGTGCCAGCAGCTATAATTACGAGCATTACTTC.

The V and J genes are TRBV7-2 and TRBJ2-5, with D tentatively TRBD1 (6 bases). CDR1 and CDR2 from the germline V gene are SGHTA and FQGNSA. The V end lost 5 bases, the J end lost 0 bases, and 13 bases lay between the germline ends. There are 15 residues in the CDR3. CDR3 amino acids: CASSLARGYQETQYF. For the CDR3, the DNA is TGTGCCAGCAGCCTTGCTAGGGGGTACCAAGAGACCCAGTACTTC.

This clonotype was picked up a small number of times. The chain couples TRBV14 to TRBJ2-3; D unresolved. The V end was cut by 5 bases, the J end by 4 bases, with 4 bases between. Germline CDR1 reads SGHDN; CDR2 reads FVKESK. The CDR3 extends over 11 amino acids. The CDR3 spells CASSSPDTQYF. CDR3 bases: TGTGCCAGCAGCTCGCCAGATACGCAGTATTTT.

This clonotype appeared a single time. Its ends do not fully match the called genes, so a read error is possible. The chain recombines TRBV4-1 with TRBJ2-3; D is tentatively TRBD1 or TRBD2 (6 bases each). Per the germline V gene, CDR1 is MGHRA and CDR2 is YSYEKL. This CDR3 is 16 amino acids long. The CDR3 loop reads CSSSHFEGGSTDTQYF. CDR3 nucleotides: TGCTCCAGCAGCCACTTCGAAGGGGGGAGCACAGATACGCAGTATTTT.

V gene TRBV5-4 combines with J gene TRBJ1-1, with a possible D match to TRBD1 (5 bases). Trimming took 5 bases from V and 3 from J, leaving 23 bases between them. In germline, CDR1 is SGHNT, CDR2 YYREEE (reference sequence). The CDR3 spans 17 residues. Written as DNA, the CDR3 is TGTGCCAGCAGGGTTGGGGTGGTGGGGGGGATTGACACTGAAGCTTTCTTT. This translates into CASRVGVVGGIDTEAFF.

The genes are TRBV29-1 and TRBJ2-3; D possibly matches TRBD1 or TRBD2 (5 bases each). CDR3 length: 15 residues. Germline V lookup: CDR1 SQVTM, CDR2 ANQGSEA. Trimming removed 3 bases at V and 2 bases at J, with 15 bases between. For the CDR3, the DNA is TGCAGCGTTGACAGGGCCAGGGAGCTCACAGATACGCAGTATTTT. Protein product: CSVDRARELTDTQYF.

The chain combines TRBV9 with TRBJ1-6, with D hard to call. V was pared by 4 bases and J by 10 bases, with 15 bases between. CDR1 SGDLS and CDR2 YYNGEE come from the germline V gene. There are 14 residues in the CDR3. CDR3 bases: TGTGCCAGCAGCACACGGCCTGATGAATCACCCCTCCACTTT. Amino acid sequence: CASSTRPDESPLHF.

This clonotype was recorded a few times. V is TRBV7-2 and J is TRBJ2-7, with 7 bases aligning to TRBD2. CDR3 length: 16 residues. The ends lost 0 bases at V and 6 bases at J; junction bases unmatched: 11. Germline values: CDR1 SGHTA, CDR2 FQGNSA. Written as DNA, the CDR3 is TGTGCCAGCAGCTTAGCGTTTGCAGGGTCGGGGGGCGAGCAGTACTTC. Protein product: CASSLAFAGSGGEQYF.

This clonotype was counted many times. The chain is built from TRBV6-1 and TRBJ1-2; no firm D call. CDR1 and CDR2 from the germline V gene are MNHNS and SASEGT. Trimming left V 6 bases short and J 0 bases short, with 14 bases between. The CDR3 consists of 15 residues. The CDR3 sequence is CASSYFRLANYGYTF. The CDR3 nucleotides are TGTGCCAGCAGCTACTTCCGACTAGCTAACTATGGCTACACCTTC.

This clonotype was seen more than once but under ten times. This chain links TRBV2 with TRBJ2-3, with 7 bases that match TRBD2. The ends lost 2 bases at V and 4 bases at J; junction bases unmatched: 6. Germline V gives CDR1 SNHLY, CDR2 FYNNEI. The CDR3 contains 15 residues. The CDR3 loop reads CASSERWEGADTQYF. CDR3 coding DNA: TGTGCCAGCAGTGAAAGGTGGGAGGGAGCAGATACGCAGTATTTT. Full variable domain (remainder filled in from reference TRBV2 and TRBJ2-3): EPEVTQTPSHQVTQMGQEVILRCVPISNHLYFYWYRQILGQKVEFLVSFYNNEISEKSEIFDDQFSVERPDGSNFTLKIRSTKLEDSAMYFCASSERWEGADTQYFGPGTRLTVL.

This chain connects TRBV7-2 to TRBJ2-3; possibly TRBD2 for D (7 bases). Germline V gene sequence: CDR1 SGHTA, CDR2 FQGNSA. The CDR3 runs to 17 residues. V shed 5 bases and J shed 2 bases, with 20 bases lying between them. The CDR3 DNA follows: TGTGCCAGCAGCCCCCGCGGGGGCTCGGCACCCACAGATACGCAGTATTTT. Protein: CASSPRGGSAPTDTQYF.

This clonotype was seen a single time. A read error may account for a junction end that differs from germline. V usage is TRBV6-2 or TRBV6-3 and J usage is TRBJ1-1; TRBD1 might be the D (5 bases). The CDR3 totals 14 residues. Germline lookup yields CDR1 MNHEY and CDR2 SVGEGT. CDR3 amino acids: CAISFTGGVTEAFF. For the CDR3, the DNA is TGTGCCATCAGTTTCACTGGGGGGGTCACTGAAGCTTTCTTT.

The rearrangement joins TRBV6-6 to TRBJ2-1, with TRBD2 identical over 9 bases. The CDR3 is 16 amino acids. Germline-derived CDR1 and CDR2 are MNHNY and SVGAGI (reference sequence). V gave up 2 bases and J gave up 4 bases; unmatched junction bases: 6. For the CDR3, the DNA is TGTGCCAGCAGTTACCATAGCGGGAGAGGGTACAATGAGCAGTTCTTC. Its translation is CASSYHSGRGYNEQFF.

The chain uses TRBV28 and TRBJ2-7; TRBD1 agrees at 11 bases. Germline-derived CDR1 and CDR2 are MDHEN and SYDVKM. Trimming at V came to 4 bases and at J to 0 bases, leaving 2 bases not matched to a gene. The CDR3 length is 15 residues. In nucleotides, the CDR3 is TGTGCCAGCAGTTCGGGACAGGGGGTCTCCTACGAGCAGTACTTC. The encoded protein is CASSSGQGVSYEQYF.

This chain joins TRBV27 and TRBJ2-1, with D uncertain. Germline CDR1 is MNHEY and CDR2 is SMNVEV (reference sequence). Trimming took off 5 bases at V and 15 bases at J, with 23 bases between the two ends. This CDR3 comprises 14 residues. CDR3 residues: CASSPGPGDNEWFF. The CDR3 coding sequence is TGTGCCAGCAGTCCCGGACCTGGCGACAATGAGTGGTTCTTC.

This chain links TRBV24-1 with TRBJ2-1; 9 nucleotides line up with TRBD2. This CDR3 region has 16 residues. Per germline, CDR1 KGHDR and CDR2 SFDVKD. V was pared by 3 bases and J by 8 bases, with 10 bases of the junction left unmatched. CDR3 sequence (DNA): TGTGCCACCAGTGATATCGGGACTAGCCGAGGGGATGAGCAGTTCTTC. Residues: CATSDIGTSRGDEQFF.

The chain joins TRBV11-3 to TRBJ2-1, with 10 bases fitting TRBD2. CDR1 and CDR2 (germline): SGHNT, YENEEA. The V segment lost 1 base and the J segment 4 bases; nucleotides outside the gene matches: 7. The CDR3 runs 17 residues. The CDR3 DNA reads TGTGCCAGCAGCTTAGTTGGGAGCGGGAGGGCGTACAATGAGCAGTTCTTC. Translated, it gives CASSLVGSGRAYNEQFF.

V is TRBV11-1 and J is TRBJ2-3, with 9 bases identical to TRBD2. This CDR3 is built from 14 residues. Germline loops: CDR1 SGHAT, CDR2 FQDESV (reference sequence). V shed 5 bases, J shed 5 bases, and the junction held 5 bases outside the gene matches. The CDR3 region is CASSPTAGGDTQYF. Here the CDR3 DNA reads TGTGCCAGCAGCCCTACAGCGGGAGGAGATACGCAGTATTTT.

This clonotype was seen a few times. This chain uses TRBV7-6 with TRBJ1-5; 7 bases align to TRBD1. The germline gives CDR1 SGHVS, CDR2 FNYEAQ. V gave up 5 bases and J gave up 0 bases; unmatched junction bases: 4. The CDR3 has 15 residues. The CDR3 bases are TGTGCCAGCAGCCCCCGACAGGGTAGCAATCAGCCCCAGCATTTT. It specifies CASSPRQGSNQPQHF.

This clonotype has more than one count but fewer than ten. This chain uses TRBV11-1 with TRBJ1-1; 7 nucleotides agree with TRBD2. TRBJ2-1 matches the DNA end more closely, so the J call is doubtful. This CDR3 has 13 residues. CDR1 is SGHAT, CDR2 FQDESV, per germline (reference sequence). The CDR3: CASRGTTHHEQFF. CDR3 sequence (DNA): TGTGCCAGCAGGGGGACTACCCATCATGAGCAGTTCTTC.

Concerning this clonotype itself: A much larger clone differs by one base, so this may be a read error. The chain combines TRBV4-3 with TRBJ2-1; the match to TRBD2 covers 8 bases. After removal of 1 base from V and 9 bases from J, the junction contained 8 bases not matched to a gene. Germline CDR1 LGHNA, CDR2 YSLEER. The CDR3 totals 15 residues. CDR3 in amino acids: CASSQGAGVSSEQFF. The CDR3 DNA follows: TGCGCCAGCAGCCAAGGAGCGGGAGTATCCAGTGAGCAGTTCTTC.

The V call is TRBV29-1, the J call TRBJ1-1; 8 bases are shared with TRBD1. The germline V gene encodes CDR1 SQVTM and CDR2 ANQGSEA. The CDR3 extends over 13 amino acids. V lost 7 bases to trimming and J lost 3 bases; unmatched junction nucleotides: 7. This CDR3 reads CSAGQGFDTEAFF. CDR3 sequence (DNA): TGCAGCGCCGGACAGGGCTTCGACACTGAAGCTTTCTTT.

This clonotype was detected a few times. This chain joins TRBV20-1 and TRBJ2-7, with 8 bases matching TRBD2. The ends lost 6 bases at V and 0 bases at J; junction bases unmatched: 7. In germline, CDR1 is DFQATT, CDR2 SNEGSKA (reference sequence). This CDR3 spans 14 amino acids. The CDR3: CSAWALADSYEQYF. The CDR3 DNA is TGCAGTGCATGGGCACTAGCGGACTCCTACGAGCAGTACTTC.